Below are 10 T cell receptor beta chains sequenced from a single sample in a study of blood T cell repertoires in COVID-19. Libraries were prepared by immunoSEQ multiplex PCR; TCRdb keeps only in-frame clonotypes and omits some of them. The data contain about 140,000 clones, about four fifths of them singletons. The sequenced sample consisted of PBMCs or T cells enriched from blood (not recorded which). The receptors derive from a woman in her forties or fifties with acute COVID-19.

CDR3 DNA sequence: TGTGCCAGCTCTCCGACCGAGGGGGCTTTGAACACTGAAGCTTTCTTT. Protein sequence: CASSPTEGALNTEAFF. The rearrangement uses TRBV18 and TRBJ1-1, with 7 bases matching TRBD1. V gave up 6 bases and J gave up 0 bases; unmatched junction bases: 10. The CDR3 length is 16 residues. The germline V gene encodes CDR1 KGHSH and CDR2 LQKENI.

This sequence joins TRBV5-1 and TRBJ1-2; the match to TRBD1 covers 7 bases. The CDR3 has 14 amino acids. The junction had 5 bases not matched to a gene; V was cut back by 4 bases and J by 2 bases. CDR1 is SGHRS, CDR2 YFSETQ, per germline. CDR3 DNA sequence: TGCGCCAGCAGCCCCGGGACAGAAAACTATGGCTACACCTTC. This sequence encodes CASSPGTENYGYTF.

The chain couples TRBV6-5 to TRBJ2-5; no firm D call. CDR3 length: 13 amino acids. Germline CDR1 reads MNHEY; CDR2 reads SVGAGI. The germline V and J ends were trimmed by 6 bases and 2 bases, with 10 bases remaining between them. The CDR3 is CASRSLSQETQYF. The CDR3, as DNA: TGTGCCAGCAGATCCCTCTCTCAAGAGACCCAGTACTTC.

The CDR3 DNA reads as TGTGCCAGTAGTAGACGACAGAGAACTAATGAAAAACTGTTTTTT. It is translated as CASSRRQRTNEKLFF. The chain links TRBV19 to TRBJ1-4; a weak D match, TRBD1 (5 bases). The CDR3 contains 15 residues. Trimming pared 4 bases from V and 1 base from J, leaving 10 bases between. Germline CDR1 is LNHDA and CDR2 is SQIVND (reference sequence). The variable domain in full, with the rest retrieved from reference TRBV19 and TRBJ1-4, is DGGITQSPKYLFRKEGQNVTLSCEQNLNHDAMYWYRQDPGQGLRLIYYSQIVNDFQKGDIAEGYSVSREKKESFPLTVTSAQKNPTAFYLCASSRRQRTNEKLFFGSGTQLSVL.

The chain couples TRBV29-1 to TRBJ2-1; maybe TRBD1 (5 bases). With 0 bases removed from V and 9 bases from J, the gap between germline ends came to 18 bases. Germline CDR1 SQVTM, CDR2 ANQGSEA. The CDR3 consists of 15 residues. CDR3 sequence reads: CSVEDVGPVPREQFF. The CDR3, as DNA: TGCAGCGTTGAAGATGTGGGGCCCGTCCCGCGTGAGCAGTTCTTC.

The rearrangement joins TRBV30 to TRBJ1-5, with 7 nucleotides matching TRBD1. Per germline, CDR1 GTSNPN and CDR2 SVGIG (reference sequence). The CDR3 is made up of 15 amino acids. The ends lost 2 bases at V and 2 bases at J; junction bases unmatched: 6. The CDR3 DNA reads TGTGCCTGGAGTCCAAACAGGGGAGGCAATCAGCCCCAGCATTTT. This sequence encodes CAWSPNRGGNQPQHF.

The genes are TRBV11-2 and TRBJ2-7, with D possibly matching TRBD2 (5 bases). CDR1 is SGHAT and CDR2 is FQNNGV in the germline V gene. This CDR3 is 15 amino acids long. Trimming left V 5 bases short and J 6 bases short, with 20 bases between. The CDR3 spells CASSPLRGLAVEQYF. The CDR3 bases are TGTGCCAGCAGCCCCCTCCGAGGCCTAGCTGTCGAGCAGTACTTC.

This chain joins TRBV6-1 and TRBJ2-7; no clear D. Germline CDR1 reads MNHNS; CDR2 reads SASEGT. CDR3 length: 16 residues. V dropped 2 bases and J dropped 2 bases, with 16 bases sitting between them. CDR3 amino acids: CASSEIGFGLAYEQYF. Written as DNA, the CDR3 is TGTGCCAGCAGTGAAATAGGTTTTGGGCTGGCCTACGAGCAGTACTTC.

The chain employs TRBV18 and TRBJ2-1; 7 nucleotides match TRBD2. The CDR3 has 13 amino acids. Germline lookup yields CDR1 KGHSH and CDR2 LQKENI. V lost 3 bases to trimming and J lost 5 bases; unmatched junction nucleotides: 1. CDR3 amino acids: CASSPLADNEQFF. CDR3 nucleotides: TGTGCCAGCTCACCGCTAGCGGACAATGAGCAGTTCTTC.

This chain links TRBV19 with TRBJ2-2; the match to TRBD1 covers 8 bases. The CDR3 contains 14 residues. Trimming at V came to 5 bases and at J to 4 bases, leaving 3 bases not matched to a gene. The germline V gene has CDR1 LNHDA and CDR2 SQIVND (reference sequence). CDR3 amino acids: CASSFQGATGELFF. For the CDR3, the DNA is TGTGCCAGTAGTTTCCAGGGGGCCACCGGGGAGCTGTTTTTT.